This passage covers 18 T cell receptor beta chains from one sample sequenced in a study of PD-1 blockade in classical Hodgkin lymphoma. TCRdb keeps only in-frame clones here, not all; method: immunoSEQ multiplex PCR. The table has about 13,000 clones, roughly 75% seen once. Exposure to brentuximab vedotin varied, and each patient had relapsed following autologous stem cell transplantation. The sample in question was peripheral blood mononuclear cells (PBMCs), obtained at baseline. These receptors originate from a human donor with classical Hodgkin lymphoma.

This clone came up once. J is TRBJ1-2 and V is TRBV19; D possibly corresponds to TRBD1 (5 bases). This CDR3 contains 17 residues. Trimming cost V 5 bases and J 4 bases, with 23 bases left between them. Germline CDR1 reads LNHDA; CDR2 reads SQIVND (reference sequence). For the CDR3, the DNA is TGTGCCAGTAGTGTCCCCCGAGGCACAGGAGGCGGCTATGGCTACACCTTC. Translation: CASSVPRGTGGGYGYTF.

This rearrangement joins TRBV5-5 to TRBJ2-3; 10 nucleotides line up with TRBD2. Unmatched junction bases numbered 2, after V lost 3 bases and J lost 1 base. The germline V gene has CDR1 SGHKS and CDR2 YYEKEE (reference sequence). CDR3 size: 15 residues. In nucleotides, the CDR3 is TGTGCCAGCAGCTCTAGCGGGAGCCGCACAGATACGCAGTATTTT. It encodes CASSSSGSRTDTQYF.

The chain employs TRBV7-9 and TRBJ2-3; D uncertain. The CDR3 contains 13 residues. V was pared by 8 bases and J by 2 bases, with 11 bases between. Germline values: CDR1 SEHNR, CDR2 FQNEAQ (reference sequence). The CDR3 sequence is CASSERPTDTQYF. CDR3 DNA: TGTGCCAGCTCGGAAAGACCCACAGATACGCAGTATTTT.

The gene calls are TRBV10-3 and TRBJ2-1, with TRBD2 matching 10 bases. V was pared by 3 bases and J by 12 bases, with 5 bases of the junction left unmatched. The germline V gene encodes CDR1 ENHRY and CDR2 SYGVKD. The CDR3 is 13 amino acids. CDR3 amino acids: CAISDSSGGRQFF. CDR3 nucleotides: TGTGCCATCAGTGACTCTAGCGGGGGAAGGCAGTTCTTC.

V gene TRBV18 combines with J gene TRBJ1-6; TRBD1 matches 9 bases. The CDR3 runs 14 residues. Germline V gene lookup returns CDR1 KGHSH and CDR2 LQKENI. The junction had 3 bases not matched to a gene; V was cut back by 2 bases and J by 10 bases. The CDR3 here is CASSPNRGLSPLHF. The CDR3 nucleotides read TGTGCCAGCTCACCAAACAGGGGGCTGTCACCCCTCCACTTT.

The chain recombines TRBV4-3 with TRBJ2-1; D perhaps matches TRBD2 (7 bases). The length of the CDR3 is 13 residues. V was shortened by 0 bases and J by 9 bases, with 9 bases between the two germline ends. Germline V gene data show CDR1 as LGHNA and CDR2 as YSLEER. CDR3 amino acids: CASSQEGGREQFF. In nucleotides, the CDR3 is TGCGCCAGCAGCCAAGAGGGGGGGCGTGAGCAGTTCTTC.

The CDR3 is CASSLKGPSDEQYF. CDR3 DNA sequence: TGCGCCAGCAGCTTGAAGGGGCCCTCTGACGAGCAGTACTTC. This chain connects TRBV5-1 to TRBJ2-7; maybe TRBD1 (5 bases). Trimming took 1 base from V and 5 from J, leaving 13 bases between them. Germline V lookup: CDR1 SGHRS, CDR2 YFSETQ. The CDR3 is made up of 14 amino acids.

V usage is TRBV7-9 and J usage is TRBJ2-1, with D maybe TRBD2 (6 bases). With 2 bases removed from V and 3 bases from J, the gap between germline ends came to 11 bases. This CDR3 comprises 15 residues. Germline V gene sequence: CDR1 SEHNR, CDR2 FQNEAQ (reference sequence). CDR3 in DNA: TGTGCCAGCAGCTTAAGGGCGGGGATCTACAATGAGCAGTTCTTC. This translates into CASSLRAGIYNEQFF.

The chain has TRBV6-6 and TRBJ2-1; possible D gene TRBD2, 5 bases. This CDR3 spans 12 amino acids. Germline-derived CDR1 and CDR2 are MNHNY and SVGAGI (reference sequence). The germline V and J ends were trimmed by 6 bases and 12 bases, with 15 bases remaining between them. CDR3 nucleotides: TGTGCCAGCAGCCAACCTCCCGGGATGCAGTTCTTC. This sequence encodes CASSQPPGMQFF.

This chain links TRBV6-5 with TRBJ2-7; TRBD2 aligns across 7 bases. This CDR3 region has 14 residues. Germline V gene lookup returns CDR1 MNHEY and CDR2 SVGAGI. The V and J ends lost 4 bases and 4 bases, in that order; junction bases with no gene match: 7. For the CDR3, the DNA is TGTGCCAGCAGTTCCCTCGGCGGGGGATACGAGCAGTACTTC. Amino acids: CASSSLGGGYEQYF.

This chain joins TRBV11-2 and TRBJ2-5; the D gene is possibly TRBD2 (6 bases). This CDR3 has 11 residues. The V end was cut by 3 bases, the J end by 10 bases, with 9 bases between. Per germline, CDR1 SGHAT and CDR2 FQNNGV. CDR3 in DNA: TGTGCCAGCAGCTTGGGGGAGGTCCAGTACTTC. This sequence encodes CASSLGEVQYF.

This chain links TRBV27 with TRBJ2-1, with TRBD2 identical over 10 bases. Germline trimming cut 10 bases from V and 4 bases from J; bases unmatched to any gene: 10. CDR3 length: 15 residues. The germline CDR1 and CDR2 sequences are MNHEY and SMNVEV (reference sequence). The CDR3 protein is CATAFTSGDYNEQFF. The CDR3 DNA reads as TGTGCCACCGCCTTTACTAGCGGGGATTACAATGAGCAGTTCTTC.

The chain employs TRBV4-3 and TRBJ2-1, with 7 bases that match TRBD2. The CDR3 has 14 residues. From germline, CDR1 is LGHNA and CDR2 YSLEER. The V segment lost 0 bases and the J segment 8 bases; nucleotides outside the gene matches: 4. The CDR3 DNA follows: TGCGCCAGCAGCCAAGAACCCCGGGGGGATGAGCAGTTCTTC. It is translated as CASSQEPRGDEQFF.

The rearrangement uses TRBV10-3 and TRBJ1-5; D is unresolved. Trimming stripped 2 bases from V and 0 bases from J, with 8 bases between. This CDR3 contains 15 residues. The V gene's germline CDR1 is ENHRY and CDR2 SYGVKD. CDR3 DNA sequence: TGTGCCATCAGTGAGGCCGGTAATAGCAATCAGCCCCAGCATTTT. This gives the protein CAISEAGNSNQPQHF.

The rearrangement uses TRBV10-3 and TRBJ1-2, with 9 bases fitting TRBD1. Germline V gives CDR1 ENHRY, CDR2 SYGVKD. The J segment lost 5 bases and the V segment lost 6 bases, leaving 7 bases of the junction unmatched. The length of the CDR3 is 14 residues. In DNA form, the CDR3 reads TGTGCCATCAGCAGACAGGGGGTAGGGTATGGCTACACCTTC. Translation: CAISRQGVGYGYTF.

The chain is built from TRBV27 and TRBJ2-5; no reliable D call. The V gene's germline CDR1 is MNHEY and CDR2 SMNVEV (reference sequence). This CDR3 is built from 13 residues. Trimming removed 0 bases from V and 0 bases from J, with 2 bases in between. The CDR3 DNA reads as TGTGCCAGCAGTTTATCTTACCAAGAGACCCAGTACTTC. Its translation: CASSLSYQETQYF.

The J gene is TRBJ2-3, the V gene TRBV18, with D possibly TRBD2 on 6 matching bases. V gave up 3 bases and J gave up 5 bases, with 12 bases separating them. There are 14 residues in the CDR3. The germline CDR1 and CDR2 sequences are KGHSH and LQKENI. CDR3 loop: CASSPGRGKDTQYF. CDR3 nucleotides: TGTGCCAGCTCACCCGGTCGGGGGAAAGATACGCAGTATTTT. Using reference TRBV18 and TRBJ2-3 for the parts outside the CDR3, the full variable domain is NAGVMQNPRHLVRRRGQEARLRCSPMKGHSHVYWYRQLPEEGLKFMVYLQKENIIDESGMPKERFSAEFPKEGPSILRIQQVVRGDSAAYFCASSPGRGKDTQYFGPGTRLTVL.

The rearrangement joins TRBV10-1 to TRBJ2-1, with 7 bases fitting TRBD1. The CDR3 consists of 15 residues. The trim removed 3 bases at V and 5 bases at J, leaving 7 bases unmatched. From germline, CDR1 is WNHNN and CDR2 SYGVQD (reference sequence). The DNA of the CDR3 is TGCGCCAGCAGTGACAGGGGGAAAATTAACAATGAGCAGTTCTTC. It translates to CASSDRGKINNEQFF.